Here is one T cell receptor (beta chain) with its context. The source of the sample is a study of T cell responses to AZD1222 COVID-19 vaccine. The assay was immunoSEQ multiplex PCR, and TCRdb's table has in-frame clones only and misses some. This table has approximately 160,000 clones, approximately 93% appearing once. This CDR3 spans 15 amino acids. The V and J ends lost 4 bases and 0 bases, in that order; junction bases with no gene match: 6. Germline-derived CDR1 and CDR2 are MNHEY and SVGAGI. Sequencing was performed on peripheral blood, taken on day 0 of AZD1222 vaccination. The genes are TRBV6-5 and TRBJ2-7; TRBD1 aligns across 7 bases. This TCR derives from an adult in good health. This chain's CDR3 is CASSLQAGGSYEQYF. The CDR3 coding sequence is TGTGCCAGCAGTTTGCAGGCAGGGGGCTCCTACGAGCAGTACTTC.